This T cell receptor beta chain was sequenced for a study of blood T cells in healthy people across ages. Study-wide context: The template switching approach captured approximately one barcoded beta molecule for every two T cells.

Per sample, a minimum of 6 million PBMCs were isolated. Total RNA, at least 5.5 micrograms per sample, came from PBMCs. Germline V lookup: CDR1 DFQATT, CDR2 SNEGSKA (reference sequence). There are 13 residues in the CDR3. Primers used in a second PCR of roughly 6 to 12 cycles were a sample-barcoded 5' primer and a J-beta primer mix. TCRdb re-called the 5' RACE reads through MiXCR, storing one row per CDR3 protein. The sample lists 800,000 to 950,000 distinct CDR3 sequences, around 36% occurring once. V is TRBV20-1 and J is TRBJ2-4, with TRBD2 identical over 10 bases. The J call may be in error: the DNA end matches TRBJ2-7 better. The receptor comes from a man between 18 and 29 years old in good health. The sequenced material came from blood. CDR3 region: CSASNSGGREQYF. CDR3 DNA sequence: TGCAGTGCTAGTAATAGCGGGGGGCGCGAGCAGTACTTC.